This T cell receptor beta chain was profiled in a study of T cell repertoires in cytomegalovirus infection. TCRdb reprocessed the reads via MiXCR and lists one record per CDR3 protein. The table has 310,000 or so distinct CDR3 sequences, roughly 17% seen once. The table lists this clonotype with a few counts. The length of the CDR3 is 14 residues. In germline, CDR1 is DFQATT, CDR2 SNEGSKA (reference sequence). V trimming: 2 bases; J trimming: 8 bases; junction bases outside the gene matches: 4. The chain uses TRBV20-1 and TRBJ1-6; TRBD1 matches 9 bases. The receptor's source is a human donor in good health (CMV status not recorded). Some clones in this sample may be carry-over from other donors' samples. The source material was PBMCs. CDR3 region: CSARLRTGDSPLHF. For the CDR3, the DNA is TGCAGTGCTAGACTACGGACAGGGGATTCACCCCTCCACTTT.